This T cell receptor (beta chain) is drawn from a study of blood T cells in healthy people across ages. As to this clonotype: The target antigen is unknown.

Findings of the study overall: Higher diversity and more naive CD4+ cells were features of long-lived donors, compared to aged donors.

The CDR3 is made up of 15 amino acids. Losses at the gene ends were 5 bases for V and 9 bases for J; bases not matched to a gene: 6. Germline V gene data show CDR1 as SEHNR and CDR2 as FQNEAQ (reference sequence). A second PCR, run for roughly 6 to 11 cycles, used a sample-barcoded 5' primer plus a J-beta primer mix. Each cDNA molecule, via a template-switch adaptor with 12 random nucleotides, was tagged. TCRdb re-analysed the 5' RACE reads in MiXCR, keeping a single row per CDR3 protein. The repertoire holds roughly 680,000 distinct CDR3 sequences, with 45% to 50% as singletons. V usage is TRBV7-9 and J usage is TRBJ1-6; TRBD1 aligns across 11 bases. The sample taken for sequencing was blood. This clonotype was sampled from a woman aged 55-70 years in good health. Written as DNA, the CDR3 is TGTGCCAGCAGCACAAGGGACAGGGGGTTTTCACCCCTCCACTTT. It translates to CASSTRDRGFSPLHF.